The present entry profiles one T cell receptor (beta chain) with its context. The entry originates in a study of T cell clones after liver transplantation. About the research overall: A pre-transplant mixed lymphocyte reaction with TCRbeta sequencing defined graft-donor-reactive clones followed in post-transplant blood. Timepoints were pre-transplant, pre-withdrawal, and after withdrawal was completed or failed.

Data came from immunoSEQ multiplex PCR; TCRdb stores just in-frame clones and leaves some out. Among 45,000 to 60,000 clones, approximately 84% were seen once, and the ten largest hold about 8.5%. The V gene's germline CDR1 is SGHRS and CDR2 YFSETQ. The CDR3 consists of 14 residues. J was trimmed by 5 bases and V by 7 bases; bases with no gene match: 8. This TCR was recovered from a human donor who received a liver transplant. Sequences were derived from CD4+ T cells from blood, sampled before liver transplant. The chain joins TRBV5-1 to TRBJ2-3; 9 bases align to TRBD2. The CDR3 is CASAPGGGEDTQYF. In nucleotides, the CDR3 is TGCGCCAGCGCCCCAGGCGGGGGGGAAGATACGCAGTATTTT.